The clone carrying this T cell receptor beta chain was seen only once. Its target is unknown. Germline and junction disagree at one end, which may indicate a read error. The data are from a study of Graves' ophthalmopathy and Graves' hyperthyroidism. Overall study: Pretreatment peripheral blood was obtained at initial diagnosis.

Findings and caveats of the study: Progression of ophthalmopathy was predicted by the model with about 66% sensitivity and around 72% specificity.

Beta-chain TCR CDR3 regions were amplified from RNA transcripts. The authors performed first-round RT-PCR with HTBI primers and then a second-round multiplex PCR. A single record per CDR3 protein comes from TCRdb applying MiXCR to the multiplex PCR reads. Of about 170,000 distinct CDR3 sequences detected, roughly two fifths appear once; the ten largest clones hold roughly 6%. With a duration under 3 months, ophthalmopathy in the donors showed moderate-to-severe activity, CAS ≥3 and NOSPECS ≥4. Uncontrolled infections, pregnancy, lactation or other autoimmune diseases led to patient exclusion. The CDR3 loop spans 16 amino acids. Germline CDR1 SGHAT, CDR2 FQNNGV.

The sequence came from a middle-aged woman with Graves' ophthalmopathy. Source material: peripheral blood. The chain links TRBV11-2 to TRBJ2-2; 10 nucleotides agree with TRBD1. CDR3 sequence: CASSLEGQGYTGELFF. The CDR3 nucleotides are TGTGCCAGCAGCCTAGAGGGACAGGGGTACACCGGGGAGCTGTTTTTT.